The next 26 T cell receptor beta chains were all read from a single sample in a study of T cells after yellow fever vaccination. TCRdb fed the 5' RACE reads into MiXCR, producing one record per CDR3 protein. The profile shows about 96,000 distinct CDR3 sequences, approximately 8.4% of them singletons. The source material was CD8+ T cells not binding an NS4B(214-222) dextramer, sorted from PBMCs, sampled around 15 days after the first yellow fever vaccination. These receptors all come from a man aged 18-30 years who received the YFV17D yellow fever vaccine.

This clonotype has only a few counts. V gene TRBV3-1 combines with J gene TRBJ2-4; D may be TRBD1 or TRBD2 (7 bases each). This CDR3 has 16 amino acids. Germline-derived CDR1 and CDR2 are LGHDT and YNNKEL (reference sequence). Between the trimmed V and J ends, which lost 9 bases and 3 bases, there was a span of 21 bases. This CDR3 reads CASTPGGVRGKNIQYF. CDR3 nucleotide sequence: TGTGCCAGTACCCCAGGGGGGGTTCGGGGCAAAAACATTCAGTACTTC.

This clonotype was seen a handful of times. The chain links TRBV7-3 to TRBJ2-5; D remains ambiguous. The ends were cut back, 5 bases at V and 6 bases at J, with 19 bases in the middle. The germline CDR1 and CDR2 sequences are SGHTA and FQGTGA. This CDR3 region has 15 residues. DNA of the CDR3: TGTGCCAGCAGCCAGACACTATCGGTTAATAAGACCCAGTACTTC. It is translated as CASSQTLSVNKTQYF.

Sample share makes this clonotype medium-sized. V and J are TRBV11-2 and TRBJ1-5; no reliable D call. The CDR3 spans 14 residues. Germline CDR1 is SGHAT and CDR2 is FQNNGV. V lost 0 bases and J 4 bases, leaving 7 bases between the germline ends. The CDR3 DNA reads TGTGCCAGCAGCTTAGATGGCGGGAATCAGCCCCAGCATTTT. Translated, it gives CASSLDGGNQPQHF.

This clonotype was seen more than once but under ten times. The chain recombines TRBV20-1 with TRBJ1-6; the D gene is possibly TRBD1 (6 bases). The V end lost 4 bases, the J end lost 4 bases, and 17 bases lay between the germline ends. CDR1 is DFQATT, CDR2 SNEGSKA, per germline (reference sequence). This CDR3 spans 16 amino acids. The DNA for the CDR3 is TGCAGTGCTATGGACAGTCTGGGGAAATATAATTCACCCCTCCACTTT. It yields the protein CSAMDSLGKYNSPLHF.

The sample holds a few counts of this clonotype. The chain combines TRBV6-2 or TRBV6-3 with TRBJ2-7, with TRBD2 matching 8 bases. This CDR3 contains 13 residues. Germline assignment: CDR1 MNHEY and CDR2 SVGEGT. Trimming cost V 6 bases and J 6 bases; bases outside gene matches: 7. The CDR3 bases are TGTGCCAGCAGGGGAGCCGGGACTAGCGAGCAGTACGTC. Its translation: CASRGAGTSEQYV.

In this sample, this clonotype is medium-sized. The chain couples TRBV24-1 to TRBJ2-2; TRBD2 matches 8 bases. Germline lookup yields CDR1 KGHDR and CDR2 SFDVKD. The CDR3 length is 15 residues. V shed 1 base and J 3 bases; nucleotides not matched to a gene: 0. CDR3 DNA sequence: TGTGCCACCAGTGATTTAGCGGGGGACACCGGGGAGCTGTTTTTT. Translating gives CATSDLAGDTGELFF.

This clonotype showed up just a few times. CDR3: CATSDWTGAGEQFF. CDR3 nucleotide sequence: TGTGCCACCAGTGATTGGACGGGGGCTGGTGAGCAGTTCTTC. The chain combines TRBV24-1 with TRBJ2-1; either TRBD1 or TRBD2 may supply D (6 bases each). Trimming took 2 bases from V and 9 from J, leaving 13 bases between them. The CDR3 extends over 14 amino acids. Germline lookup yields CDR1 KGHDR and CDR2 SFDVKD.

This clonotype was picked up a small number of times. The chain has TRBV30 and TRBJ2-5; the D call may be TRBD1 or TRBD2 (5 bases each). Trimming left V 0 bases short and J 3 bases short, with 14 bases between. Germline CDR1 and CDR2: GTSNPN and SVGIG (reference sequence). This CDR3 is 15 amino acids long. CDR3 region: CAWSVEWGSEETQYF. CDR3 sequence (DNA): TGTGCCTGGAGTGTAGAATGGGGGTCCGAAGAGACCCAGTACTTC.

The V and J genes are TRBV7-9 and TRBJ2-3; 12 bases map to TRBD1. V was clipped by 4 bases and J by 6 bases; unmatched bases: 8. This CDR3 is 16 amino acids long. The germline CDR1 and CDR2 sequences are SEHNR and FQNEAQ (reference sequence). CDR3 sequence (DNA): TGTGCCAGCAGCTCGACCGGGACAGGGGGCCTCGATACGCAGTATTTT. Its translation is CASSSTGTGGLDTQYF.

This clonotype turned up a few times. This chain uses TRBV5-1 with TRBJ2-7; 7 bases agree with TRBD1. CDR3 length equals 12 residues. V shed 7 bases and J 4 bases; nucleotides not matched to a gene: 5. The germline V gene encodes CDR1 SGHRS and CDR2 YFSETQ. Here the CDR3 reads CASWDRPYEQYF. CDR3 in DNA: TGCGCCAGCTGGGACAGACCATACGAGCAGTACTTC.

The genes are TRBV7-9 and TRBJ2-3; no clear D gene. Trimming left V 1 base short and J 1 base short, with 9 bases between. CDR1 is SEHNR and CDR2 is FQNEAQ in the germline V gene (reference sequence). This CDR3 region has 15 residues. The CDR3 coding sequence is TGTGCCAGCAGCTTAGGAGAGAAGGGCACAGATACGCAGTATTTT. It yields the protein CASSLGEKGTDTQYF.

The CDR3, as DNA: TGTGCCACCAGTGACCTGACAGTCGGCTATGGCTACACCTTC. Encoded protein: CATSDLTVGYGYTF. The rearrangement uses TRBV24-1 and TRBJ1-2, with a weak D call TRBD1 (5 bases). Germline V gives CDR1 KGHDR, CDR2 SFDVKD. With 4 bases removed from V and 4 bases from J, the gap between germline ends came to 12 bases. This CDR3 is 14 amino acids long.

This clonotype came up many times. The chain is built from TRBV28 and TRBJ2-1, with TRBD2 identical over 15 bases. In germline, CDR1 is MDHEN, CDR2 SYDVKM. CDR3 length equals 17 residues. J was trimmed by 4 bases and V by 5 bases; bases with no gene match: 6. CDR3 DNA sequence: TGTGCCAGCAGTCCACAAGGACTAGCGGGGGGGTACAATGAGCAGTTCTTC. Its protein is CASSPQGLAGGYNEQFF.

This clonotype was recorded a few times. The CDR3 sequence is CASSFRLTDTQYF. For the CDR3, the DNA is TGTGCCAGCAGTTTCAGGCTCACAGATACGCAGTATTTT. The rearrangement links TRBV28 to TRBJ2-3; no reliable D call. V was shortened by 3 bases and J by 2 bases, with 6 bases between the two germline ends. The CDR3 covers 13 residues. Germline lookup yields CDR1 MDHEN and CDR2 SYDVKM.

This clonotype was found a few times. This chain connects TRBV29-1 to TRBJ1-1; D remains ambiguous. The CDR3 contains 13 residues. The ends were cut back, 4 bases at V and 0 bases at J, with 9 bases in the middle. Germline CDR1 SQVTM, CDR2 ANQGSEA. DNA for the CDR3: TGCAGCGTTGCCGTCGTGCTGAACACTGAAGCTTTCTTT. This sequence encodes CSVAVVLNTEAFF.

The rearrangement joins TRBV4-1 to TRBJ1-4; TRBD1 matches at 7 bases. Per germline, CDR1 MGHRA and CDR2 YSYEKL. V gave up 3 bases and J gave up 3 bases; unmatched junction bases: 19. The CDR3 totals 20 residues. The CDR3 sequence is CASSQRTPEQGITSNEKLFF. The CDR3 DNA reads TGCGCCAGCAGCCAGAGAACCCCCGAACAGGGGATAACGTCTAATGAAAAACTGTTTTTT.

The J gene is TRBJ2-4, the V gene TRBV5-6; D is uncertain. With 0 bases removed from V and 6 bases from J, the gap between germline ends came to 4 bases. Germline V gene lookup returns CDR1 SGHDT and CDR2 YYEEEE. The CDR3 has 12 amino acids. CDR3 in amino acids: CASSLGPNIQYF. CDR3 nucleotides: TGTGCCAGCAGCTTGGGTCCAAACATTCAGTACTTC.

The chain recombines TRBV11-2 with TRBJ1-1; D might be TRBD1 (6 bases). The CDR3 extends over 16 amino acids. Trimming took 4 bases from V and 5 from J, leaving 20 bases between them. Germline V gene data show CDR1 as SGHAT and CDR2 as FQNNGV. The CDR3 reads CASSSTLQGGGTEAFF. CDR3 bases: TGTGCCAGCAGCTCTACCCTACAGGGCGGGGGAACTGAAGCTTTCTTT.

This clonotype showed up many times. The V and J genes are TRBV7-3 and TRBJ2-1, with D possibly being TRBD1 (7 bases). Trimming pared 5 bases from V and 10 bases from J, leaving 12 bases between. The CDR3 is made up of 12 amino acids. Germline assignment: CDR1 SGHTA and CDR2 FQGTGA. The CDR3 coding sequence is TGTGCCAGCAGCAAGACAGGGAGGGAGCAGTTCTTC. It encodes CASSKTGREQFF.

The gene calls are TRBV28 and TRBJ2-5, with no clear D. CDR1 and CDR2 from the germline V gene are MDHEN and SYDVKM. Trimming shortened V by 7 bases and J by 3 bases, and 18 bases separated the two germline ends. The length of the CDR3 is 15 residues. The CDR3 here is CASTSISTAEETQYF. CDR3 bases: TGTGCCAGCACCTCTATCTCTACGGCGGAAGAGACCCAGTACTTC.

CDR3 sequence reads: CASSQGVTQETQYF. The CDR3 DNA reads as TGCGCCAGCAGCCAAGGAGTAACTCAAGAGACCCAGTACTTC. The chain combines TRBV4-1 with TRBJ2-5; D remains ambiguous. CDR1 MGHRA and CDR2 YSYEKL come from the germline V gene. With 1 base removed from V and 2 bases from J, the gap between germline ends came to 8 bases. The CDR3 has 14 amino acids.

This clonotype was observed a handful of times. J is TRBJ2-1 and V is TRBV2, with TRBD1 identical over 9 bases. CDR1 and CDR2 (germline): SNHLY, FYNNEI. CDR3 size: 15 residues. Germline trimming cut 7 bases from V and 7 bases from J; bases unmatched to any gene: 11. As DNA, the CDR3 is TGTGCCAGCATCTATGCCGGGACAGGGACGAATGAGCAGTTCTTC. This encodes CASIYAGTGTNEQFF.

This chain joins TRBV4-2 and TRBJ1-1, with a possible D match to TRBD1 (5 bases). There are 17 residues in the CDR3. CDR1 is LGHNA and CDR2 is YNFKEQ in the germline V gene. V was cut by 0 bases and J by 1 base, with 15 bases left in between. The CDR3 sequence is CASSQDYSGFGNTEAFF. CDR3 coding DNA: TGTGCCAGCAGCCAAGATTATTCAGGGTTCGGGAACACTGAAGCTTTCTTT.

Regarding this clonotype: Without the conserved terminal phenylalanine or tryptophan, this CDR3 likely stems from a read error. The chain recombines TRBV9 with TRBJ1-1; perhaps TRBD1 as D (6 bases). The CDR3 is 15 residues long. The V gene's germline CDR1 is SGDLS and CDR2 YYNGEE. Trimming shortened V by 4 bases and J by 6 bases, and 19 bases separated the two germline ends. The CDR3 here is CASSPRQDIFPEAFL. CDR3 sequence (DNA): TGTGCCAGCAGCCCGAGACAGGACATCTTCCCTGAAGCTTTCCTT.

A few counts support this clonotype. The V and J genes are TRBV7-6 and TRBJ2-5, with D uncertain. The CDR3 loop spans 13 amino acids. V dropped 5 bases and J dropped 5 bases, with 12 bases sitting between them. Germline CDR1 SGHVS, CDR2 FNYEAQ. CDR3 nucleotides: TGTGCCAGCAGCCGCGTCCTGAAGGAGACCCAGTACTTC. Residues: CASSRVLKETQYF.

The rearrangement joins TRBV6-5 to TRBJ1-6, with D uncertain. The V gene's germline CDR1 is MNHEY and CDR2 SVGAGI. V was trimmed by 2 bases and J by 0 bases, leaving 11 bases between them. CDR3 size: 17 residues. The CDR3 spells CASSYTRGSSYNSPLHF. The CDR3 bases are TGTGCCAGCAGTTACACGCGAGGGAGCTCCTATAATTCACCCCTCCACTTT.